This T cell receptor (beta chain) was recorded in a study of siplizumab effects on memory and regulatory T cells. Study-level results: Unstimulated naive T cells seemed to show more diversity than memory cells did, and they also seemed to be among the major contributors to the alloresponse.

With V trimmed by 1 base and J by 4 bases, 9 bases remained unmatched. The CDR3 length is 16 residues. Per germline, CDR1 SGDLS and CDR2 YYNGEE. Assay used: immunoSEQ multiplex PCR; TCRdb lists only in-frame clones, some missing. The sample holds tens of thousands of clones; about 89% are singletons and the top ten take less than 0.3%. This clone was seen once. Its antigen is undetermined. The origin of this receptor is a human donor in good health. V usage is TRBV9 and J usage is TRBJ2-3; 7 bases are a match to TRBD1. The sequencing input was naive CD4+ T cells sorted from blood. CDR3 amino acids: CASSVNTGTVSDTQYF. CDR3 nucleotide sequence: TGTGCCAGCAGCGTAAACACAGGGACAGTTTCAGATACGCAGTATTTT.